This T cell receptor beta chain comes out of a study of OX40 agonist ivuxolimab in advanced cancers. Profiled with immunoSEQ multiplex PCR; TCRdb holds only in-frame clones, not every one. The table includes about 100,000 clones, roughly four fifths detected once. This receptor was identified in an adult with an advanced solid tumor such as melanoma, head and neck, liver or kidney cancer. The source material was CD4+ or CD8+ T cells sorted from blood, sampled in a trial of the OX40 agonist ivuxolimab.

This CDR3 reads CASSGAGGLSTDTQYF. CDR3 sequence (DNA): TGTGCCAGCAGCGGAGCGGGGGGCCTATCCACAGATACGCAGTATTTT. V is TRBV9 and J is TRBJ2-3, with 9 bases lining up with TRBD2. Trimming took 3 bases from V and 2 from J; bases not matched to a gene: 7. The CDR3 is 16 amino acids. Germline CDR1 reads SGDLS; CDR2 reads YYNGEE.